This T cell receptor beta chain was captured by sequencing in a study of graft-versus-host responses after intestinal transplantation. As for the study in general: Anti-thymocyte globulin induction, then tacrolimus and steroids for about three years, went to all recipients. Notes on the study in general: In patients with graft-donor T cell macrochimerism, allograft graft-versus-host to host-versus-graft clonal ratios were high.

Some clones are missing from TCRdb's copy, which holds only in-frame ones; the method was immunoSEQ multiplex PCR. The sample has about 97,000 clones, about nine tenths seen once. As to this clone: Its antigen is unknown.

The specimen was PBMCs, collected approximately 470 days after intestinal transplant. This sequence originates from a human patient who received an intestinal transplant, so some T cells may come from the graft donor.

The CDR3 DNA reads as TGTGCCAGTAGTCCCCAACCGGGACAGCGGGGCGAGCAGTACTTC. Translated: CASSPQPGQRGEQYF. The chain employs TRBV19 and TRBJ2-7; D may correspond to TRBD1 or TRBD2 (7 bases each). Germline assignment: CDR1 LNHDA and CDR2 SQIVND (reference sequence). CDR3 length: 15 amino acids. The V end lost 5 bases, the J end lost 6 bases, and 20 bases lay between the germline ends.